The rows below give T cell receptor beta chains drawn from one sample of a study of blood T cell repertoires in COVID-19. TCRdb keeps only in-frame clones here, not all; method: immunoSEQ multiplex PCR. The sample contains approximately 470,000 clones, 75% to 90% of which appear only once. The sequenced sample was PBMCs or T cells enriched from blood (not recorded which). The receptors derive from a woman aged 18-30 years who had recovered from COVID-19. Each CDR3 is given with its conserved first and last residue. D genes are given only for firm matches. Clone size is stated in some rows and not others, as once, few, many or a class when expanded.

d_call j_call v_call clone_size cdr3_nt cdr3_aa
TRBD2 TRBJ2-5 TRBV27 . TGTGCCAGCTGCCACCTTAGCGGGGGTGAGACCCAGTACTTC CASCHLSGGETQYF
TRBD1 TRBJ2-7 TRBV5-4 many TGTGCCAGCAGCCCTCCGGGACAGGGCTCCTACGAGCAGTACTTC CASSPPGQGSYEQYF
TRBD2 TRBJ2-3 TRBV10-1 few TGCGCCAGCAGTCGACTAGCGGGGGGCCGAAATACGCAGTATTTT CASSRLAGGRNTQYF
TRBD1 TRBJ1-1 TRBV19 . TGTGCCAGTAGTAGAAGGGACAGAGGGTTGGGAGCGATGAACACTGAAGCTTTCTTT CASSRRDRGLGAMNTEAFF
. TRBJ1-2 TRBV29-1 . TGCAGCGTTTCCCCACTGGGAGGGGGTGGCTACACCTTC CSVSPLGGGGYTF
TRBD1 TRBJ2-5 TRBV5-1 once TGCGCCAGCAGCCGAGGGCGCTGTCCGGGACAGGGGTACCAAGAGACCCAGTACTTC CASSRGRCPGQGYQETQYF
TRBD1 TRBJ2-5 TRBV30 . TGTGCCTGGGCCGGGACAGTGCAAGAGACCCAGTACTTC CAWAGTVQETQYF
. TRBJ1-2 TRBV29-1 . TGCAGCGCCCGCTCAGGATCTTATGGCTACACCTTC CSARSGSYGYTF
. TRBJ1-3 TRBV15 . TGTGCCACCAGCAGAGATGACGACATTACTGGAAACACCATATATTTT CATSRDDDITGNTIYF
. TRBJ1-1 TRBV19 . TGTGCCAGTAGTATACCAGGACTCAACCGGGACACTGAAGCTTTCTTT CASSIPGLNRDTEAFF
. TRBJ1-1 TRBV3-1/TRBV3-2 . TGTGCCAGCAGCCCATGGGGAGGGGAGGACACTGAAGCTTTCTTT CASSPWGGEDTEAFF
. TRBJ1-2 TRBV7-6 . TGTGCCAGCGGCTCCGCGGGCTACACCTTC CASGSAGYTF
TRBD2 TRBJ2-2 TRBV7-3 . TGTGCCAGCAGCCATAGACACGCGGGGGAGAACACCGGGGAGCTGTTTTTT CASSHRHAGENTGELFF
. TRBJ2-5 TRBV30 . TGTGCCTGGAGCAGGCTTCTTCAAGAGACCCAGTACTTC CAWSRLLQETQYF
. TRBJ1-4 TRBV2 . TGTGCCAGCAGACGGGGAGGTAATGAAAAACTGTTTTTT CASRRGGNEKLFF
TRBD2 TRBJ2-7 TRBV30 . TGTGCCTGCAAAGCGGGGGGGCGCTACGAGCAGTACTTC CACKAGGRYEQYF
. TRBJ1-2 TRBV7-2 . TGTGCCAGCAGCCCCCAGGGAAACTATGGCTACACCTTC CASSPQGNYGYTF
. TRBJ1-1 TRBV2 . TGTGCCAGCAGTGTAGCGGGGCGCACTGAAGCTTTCTTT CASSVAGRTEAFF
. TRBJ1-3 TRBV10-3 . TGTGCCATCAGTGCTTCCCTAATTCTCTCTGGAAACACCATATATTTT CAISASLILSGNTIYF
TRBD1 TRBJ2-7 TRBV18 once TGTGCCAGCTCACCAGAGACAGGGAGCTCCTACGAGCAGTACTTC CASSPETGSSYEQYF
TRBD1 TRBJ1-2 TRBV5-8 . TGTGCCAGCCCCGACAGGGCCCTTTATAATGGCTACACCTTC CASPDRALYNGYTF
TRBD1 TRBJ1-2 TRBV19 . TGTGCCAGTAGTATAGACAGGGGGCGCGGCTACACCTTC CASSIDRGRGYTF
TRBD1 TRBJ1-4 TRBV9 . TGTGCCAGCAGCGTAGAAGGACAGGGAGGAGAAAAACTGTTTTTT CASSVEGQGGEKLFF
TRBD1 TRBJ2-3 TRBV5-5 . TGTGCCAGCAGCTTGTTCCAACAGACAGGGGGCTTGGCAGATACGCAGTATTTT CASSLFQQTGGLADTQYF
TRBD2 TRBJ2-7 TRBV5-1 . TGCGCCAGCAGCTTGAACGCGGGGGGGAACGAGCAGTACTTC CASSLNAGGNEQYF
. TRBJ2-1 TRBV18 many TGTGCCAGCTCACCACCGCGAGGGGACTCTCCCCATGGTGAGCAGTTCTTC CASSPPRGDSPHGEQFF
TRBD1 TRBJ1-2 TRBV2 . TGTGCCAGCACTCGGGACAGAGTAAACTATGGCTACACCTTC CASTRDRVNYGYTF
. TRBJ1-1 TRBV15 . TGTGCCACCAGCAGCGCCCTGACAGCCTCCACTGAAGCTTTCTTT CATSSALTASTEAFF
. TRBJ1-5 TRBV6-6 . TGTGCCAGCAGTCCCGACTTCGCCAGCGCCTATAGCAATCAGCCCCAGCATTTT CASSPDFASAYSNQPQHF
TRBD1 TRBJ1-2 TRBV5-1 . TGCGCCAGCAGCTTACGGACAGGGAACTATGGCTACACCTTC CASSLRTGNYGYTF
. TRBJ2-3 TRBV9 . TGTGCCAGCAGCGTAGGAATCGCGGGACCCCCCCCTACGCAGTATTTT CASSVGIAGPPPTQYF
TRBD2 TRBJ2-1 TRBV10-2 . TGCGCCAGCCACCTAGCGGGGGCCCACAATGAGCAGTTCTTC CASHLAGAHNEQFF
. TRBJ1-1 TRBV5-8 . TGTGCCAGCAGCTTATATCGGGAGGGATTGAACACTGAAGCTTTCTTT CASSLYREGLNTEAFF
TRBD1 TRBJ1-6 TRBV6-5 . TGTGCCAGCTCAAAACAGGGGATCATTAATTCACCCCTCCACTTT CASSKQGIINSPLHF
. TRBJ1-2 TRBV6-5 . TGTGCCACCTGGGCAGGATGGGACTATGGCTACACCTTC CATWAGWDYGYTF
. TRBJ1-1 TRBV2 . TGTGCCAGCAGTGAAGAGATCGGGTCGAACACTGAAGCTTTCTTT CASSEEIGSNTEAFF
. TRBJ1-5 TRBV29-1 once TGCAGCGTTGAAGGAGATAGCAATCAGCCCCAGCATTTT CSVEGDSNQPQHF
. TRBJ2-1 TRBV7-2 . TGTGCCAGCAGCTTATACAGGGTAAACAATGAGCAGTTCTTC CASSLYRVNNEQFF
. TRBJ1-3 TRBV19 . TGTGCCAGTAGTATAGATCACGAGAGCTCTGGAAACACCATATATTTT CASSIDHESSGNTIYF
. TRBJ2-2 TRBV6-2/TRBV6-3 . TGTGCCAGCAGTTACTCCCCTCCGGACACCGGGGAGCTGTTTTTT CASSYSPPDTGELFF
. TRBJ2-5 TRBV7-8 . TGTGCCAGCAGACCTAACAGGGTTGGAGAGACCCAGTACTTC CASRPNRVGETQYF
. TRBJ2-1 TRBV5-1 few TGCGCCAGCAGCTTGGGGGTGGAGAACAATGAGCAGTTCTTC CASSLGVENNEQFF
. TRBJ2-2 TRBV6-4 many TGTGCCAGCAGTGAAGGGGACACCGGGGAGCTGTTTTTT CASSEGDTGELFF
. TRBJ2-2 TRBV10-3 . TGTGCCATCAGTGGTGGTCGCGCCGGGGAGCTGTTTTTT CAISGGRAGELFF
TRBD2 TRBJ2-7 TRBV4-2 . TGTGCCAGCAGCCATACCCTCTCCGCCGGGGGGGCCAGCTCCTACGAGCAGTACTTC CASSHTLSAGGASSYEQYF
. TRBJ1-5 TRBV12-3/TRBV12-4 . TGTGCCAGCAGTTTCCGGACGGGGTATCGGCATTTT CASSFRTGYRHF